A single sample gave rise to the 26 T cell receptor beta chains below, sequenced in a study of T cell repertoires in cytomegalovirus infection. One entry per CDR3 protein results from TCRdb running MiXCR on the reads. The data contain about 400,000 distinct CDR3 sequences, 15% to 20% of them singletons. What was sequenced was PBMCs. The receptors here all came from a human donor in good health (CMV status not recorded). Some clones in this sample may be carry-over from other donors' samples.

This clonotype was found many times. The CDR3 coding sequence is TGTGCCAGCAGCCAAACGACTAGCGCCATAGAGAGGACCCAGTACTTC. It specifies CASSQTTSAIERTQYF. The chain uses TRBV4-2 and TRBJ2-5; 8 bases line up with TRBD2. The CDR3 has 16 residues. The V gene end was trimmed by 2 bases and the J gene end by 7 bases; junction bases not matched to a gene: 12. Germline V gene sequence: CDR1 LGHNA, CDR2 YNFKEQ.

This clonotype was detected only a few times. V gene TRBV6-2 or TRBV6-3 combines with J gene TRBJ2-1, with a weak D call TRBD2 (5 bases). The CDR3 length is 13 residues. CDR1 and CDR2 from the germline V gene are MNHEY and SVGEGT. V was cut by 6 bases and J by 8 bases, with 14 bases left in between. The chain's CDR3 is CASRDSYGDEQFF. In DNA form, the CDR3 reads TGTGCCAGCAGGGACTCCTACGGGGATGAGCAGTTCTTC.

The sample holds a few counts of this clonotype. The chain recombines TRBV11-2 with TRBJ2-3; 10 positions agree with TRBD1. In germline, CDR1 is SGHAT, CDR2 FQNNGV. With V trimmed by 5 bases and J by 2 bases, 4 bases remained unmatched. The CDR3 is 15 amino acids. CDR3 in DNA: TGTGCCAGCAGCGGGACAGGGGTCTCCACAGATACGCAGTATTTT. It codes for CASSGTGVSTDTQYF.

The rearrangement uses TRBV29-1 and TRBJ2-3; 12 nucleotides agree with TRBD2. Germline CDR1 SQVTM, CDR2 ANQGSEA. J gave up 0 bases and V 1 base, and 14 bases lay outside the gene matches. The CDR3 has 20 residues. The CDR3 DNA is TGCAGCGTTGAAGGCGAGGCAAGGACTAGCGGGGCCATGAGCACAGATACGCAGTATTTT. Its protein product is CSVEGEARTSGAMSTDTQYF.

This clonotype was observed many times. This chain links TRBV28 with TRBJ2-7; the D is unclear. V dropped 3 bases and J dropped 0 bases, with 15 bases sitting between them. Germline V gene data show CDR1 as MDHEN and CDR2 as SYDVKM. The CDR3 consists of 16 residues. CDR3 in DNA: TGTGCCAGCAGTTTCCAGGTGACTGCACCCTCCTACGAGCAGTACTTC. Encoded protein: CASSFQVTAPSYEQYF.

The chain carries TRBV20-1 and TRBJ1-2; no clear D. V shed 1 base and J shed 3 bases, with 21 bases lying between them. This CDR3 contains 17 residues. Germline CDR1 is DFQATT and CDR2 is SNEGSKA (reference sequence). The CDR3 DNA follows: TGCAGTGCTAGAGGCTCGCCCTACTGGAGGGAGCACTATGGCTACACCTTC. The encoded protein is CSARGSPYWREHYGYTF.

This clonotype was detected only a few times. The V gene is TRBV11-2, the J gene TRBJ2-3, with D possibly TRBD1 on 5 matching bases. Per germline, CDR1 SGHAT and CDR2 FQNNGV. The CDR3 totals 14 residues. With 6 bases removed from V and 0 bases from J, the gap between germline ends came to 10 bases. The CDR3 nucleotides are TGTGCCAGCAGGCTACAGGCTAGCACAGATACGCAGTATTTT. Its protein is CASRLQASTDTQYF.

In its sample, this clonotype was seen a few times. The V call is TRBV7-2, the J call TRBJ1-4, with D unclear. The CDR3 consists of 12 residues. The ends were cut back, 5 bases at V and 11 bases at J, with 12 bases in the middle. Per the germline V gene, CDR1 is SGHTA and CDR2 is FQGNSA. This CDR3 is CASSKARGKLFF. The CDR3, as DNA: TGTGCCAGCAGCAAGGCCCGCGGGAAACTGTTTTTT.

There are a few counts of this clonotype. The chain couples TRBV12-3 or TRBV12-4 to TRBJ2-5, with 7 bases lining up with TRBD2. V trimming: 3 bases; J trimming: 5 bases; junction bases outside the gene matches: 18. The CDR3 has 18 amino acids. The CDR3 DNA reads TGTGCCAGCAGTTTTGGACTAGTCGCGATCGCAAGCGGGGAGACCCAGTACTTC. This codes for CASSFGLVAIASGETQYF.

This clonotype has at least ten counts. The gene calls are TRBV6-2 or TRBV6-3 and TRBJ1-2; D gene ambiguous. The CDR3 totals 14 residues. The V gene's germline CDR1 is MNHEY and CDR2 SVGEGT. V shed 5 bases and J shed 8 bases, with 18 bases lying between them. CDR3 sequence: CASSRTLGSGGYTF. CDR3 nucleotides: TGTGCCAGCAGTCGCACCTTAGGGTCTGGCGGCTACACCTTC.

This clonotype was counted a few times. This sequence joins TRBV20-1 and TRBJ2-3; no definite D call. CDR1 and CDR2 from the germline V gene are DFQATT and SNEGSKA (reference sequence). V was clipped by 6 bases and J by 2 bases, with 9 bases between them. This CDR3 is 12 amino acids long. DNA for the CDR3: TGCAGTGCCTCCCCCCACACAGATACGCAGTATTTT. The encoded protein is CSASPHTDTQYF.

This clonotype was observed a few times. The rearrangement joins TRBV2 to TRBJ2-4; perhaps TRBD1 as D (6 bases). The V end lost 3 bases, the J end lost 8 bases, and 8 bases lay between the germline ends. The CDR3 totals 12 residues. Looked up from germline, CDR1 is SNHLY and CDR2 is FYNNEI. The chain's CDR3 is CASSDEGDIQYF. In DNA, the CDR3 is TGTGCCAGCAGTGACGAGGGGGACATTCAGTACTTC.

This clonotype occurred many times. The chain recombines TRBV12-3 or TRBV12-4 with TRBJ1-1, with no clear D. This CDR3 is 13 amino acids long. The V end lost 3 bases, the J end lost 0 bases, and 5 bases lay between the germline ends. DNA of the CDR3: TGTGCCAGCAGTTTCGGCTTGAACACTGAAGCTTTCTTT. Protein sequence: CASSFGLNTEAFF.

At least ten counts were recorded for this clonotype. The gene calls are TRBV5-5 and TRBJ2-1; 8 nucleotides match TRBD2. This CDR3 contains 18 residues. With 3 bases clipped from V and 4 bases from J, the junction kept 15 bases outside the gene matches. The germline CDR1 and CDR2 sequences are SGHKS and YYEKEE (reference sequence). The CDR3 reads CASSSLGLAGLPYNEQFF. The CDR3 DNA reads as TGTGCCAGCAGCTCACTGGGTTTAGCGGGGCTCCCTTACAATGAGCAGTTCTTC. The full variable domain, its missing parts supplied by reference TRBV5-5 and TRBJ2-1, is DAGVTQSPTHLIKTRGQQVTLRCSPISGHKSVSWYQQVLGQGPQFIFQYYEKEERGRGNFPDRFSARQFPNYSSELNVNALLLGDSALYLCASSSLGLAGLPYNEQFFGPGTRLTVL.

The chain recombines TRBV12-3 or TRBV12-4 with TRBJ2-5; a possible D gene is TRBD2 (5 bases). CDR3 length: 16 residues. V was cut by 3 bases and J by 5 bases, with 19 bases left in between. The CDR3 loop is CASSLFSGKEGETQYF. CDR3 coding DNA: TGTGCCAGCAGTTTGTTCAGCGGCAAAGAAGGGGAGACCCAGTACTTC.

This clonotype was observed many times. The chain uses TRBV7-2 and TRBJ2-1; possibly TRBD1 for D (6 bases). The CDR3 runs to 14 residues. The germline CDR1 and CDR2 sequences are SGHTA and FQGNSA. V dropped 4 bases and J dropped 6 bases, with 13 bases sitting between them. The CDR3 loop reads CASSSHRESNEQFF. The CDR3 nucleotides read TGTGCCAGCAGCTCCCACAGGGAATCCAATGAGCAGTTCTTC.

This clonotype was observed at least ten times. The chain joins TRBV7-2 to TRBJ2-1; D not resolved. Trimming cost V 1 base and J 0 bases, with 10 bases left between them. Germline CDR1 is SGHTA and CDR2 is FQGNSA. This CDR3 is built from 16 residues. As DNA, the CDR3 is TGTGCCAGCAGCTTAGTGGTGGCGGTCTCCTACAATGAGCAGTTCTTC. Its protein is CASSLVVAVSYNEQFF.

In nucleotides, the CDR3 is TGTGCCAGCACTCCGTATGGACAGACCTACAATGAGCAGTTCTTC. Its translation is CASTPYGQTYNEQFF. The chain combines TRBV5-5 with TRBJ2-1, with D perhaps matching TRBD1 (6 bases). Germline assignment: CDR1 SGHKS and CDR2 YYEKEE (reference sequence). The V end was cut by 6 bases, the J end by 2 bases, with 15 bases between. The CDR3 contains 15 residues.

To note about this clonotype: This could be a read error, since a much larger clone is one nucleotide away. The J gene is TRBJ1-1, the V gene TRBV12-3 or TRBV12-4, with D possibly being TRBD1 (5 bases). The CDR3 runs to 14 residues. The CDR3 sequence is CAGRAGLGGTEAFF. The CDR3, as DNA: TGTGCCGGCAGGGCGGGGCTCGGGGGCACTGAAGCTTTCTTT.

This clonotype was counted only a few times. CDR3 coding DNA: TGTGCCAGCAGTCAAACAGGGCGGGGGATCTATGGCTACACCTTC. This sequence encodes CASSQTGRGIYGYTF. V is TRBV27 and J is TRBJ1-2; D may be TRBD1 (6 bases). This CDR3 has 15 amino acids. Trimming stripped 5 bases from V and 4 bases from J, with 17 bases between. Per the germline V gene, CDR1 is MNHEY and CDR2 is SMNVEV (reference sequence).

In this sample, this clonotype turned up many times. The genes are TRBV28 and TRBJ2-1; D is perhaps TRBD1 or TRBD2 (5 bases each). CDR1 is MDHEN, CDR2 SYDVKM, per germline. This CDR3 has 14 amino acids. The ends were cut back, 4 bases at V and 6 bases at J, with 13 bases in the middle. The CDR3 DNA sequence: TGTGCCAGCAGTTCCGGGACCGCCCTCAATGAGCAGTTCTTC. Protein: CASSSGTALNEQFF.

This clonotype was seen only a few times. Relative to the germline gene, one junction end is altered; a read error may explain this. The chain links TRBV20-1 to TRBJ2-1; D is unclear. Germline CDR1 DFQATT, CDR2 SNEGSKA (reference sequence). CDR3 length: 14 residues. CDR3 amino acids: CSAREWVMDNEQFF. The DNA of the CDR3 is TGCAGTGCTCGAGAGTGGGTAATGGACAATGAGCAGTTCTTC.

The table lists this clonotype with many counts. The chain recombines TRBV7-2 with TRBJ1-5; TRBD1 is a possible D gene (5 bases). The CDR3 loop spans 15 amino acids. With 2 bases removed from V and 0 bases from J, the gap between germline ends came to 8 bases. The germline V gene has CDR1 SGHTA and CDR2 FQGNSA. The CDR3 nucleotides read TGTGCCAGCAGCTTAAGGCAGGGTAGCAATCAGCCCCAGCATTTT. Its protein is CASSLRQGSNQPQHF.

This clonotype turned up a few times. This sequence joins TRBV7-8 and TRBJ2-3, with D unclear. Germline assignment: CDR1 SGHVS and CDR2 FQNEAQ. Trimming shortened V by 8 bases and J by 5 bases, and 8 bases separated the two germline ends. This CDR3 has 11 amino acids. DNA for the CDR3: TGTGCCAGCTTGGCCGTAGATACGCAGTATTTT. Translation gives CASLAVDTQYF.

This clonotype was seen a few times. This chain connects TRBV7-9 to TRBJ1-1; D unresolved. V lost 1 base, J lost 7 bases, and 7 bases lay in between. The CDR3 runs 12 residues. The V gene's germline CDR1 is SEHNR and CDR2 FQNEAQ (reference sequence). The CDR3 spells CASSLGSDEAFF. The CDR3 nucleotides are TGTGCCAGCAGCTTAGGGTCAGATGAAGCTTTCTTT.

In this sample, this clonotype turned up many times. V is TRBV11-2 and J is TRBJ2-5, with D perhaps TRBD2 (5 bases). The germline gives CDR1 SGHAT, CDR2 FQNNGV. The CDR3 sequence is 14 residues long. V was trimmed by 4 bases and J by 0 bases, leaving 9 bases between them. The CDR3: CASSSTLDQETQYF. The CDR3 nucleotides are TGTGCCAGCAGCTCAACACTAGACCAAGAGACCCAGTACTTC.